The next 17 T cell receptor beta chains were all read from a single sample in a study of control samples from healthy donors and cancer patients. The repertoire was sequenced with immunoSEQ multiplex PCR; TCRdb's copy has only in-frame clones and lacks some. The sample gives 400,000 to 450,000 clones, 80% to 95% of which show up once; 5% to 7% is in the top ten. What was sequenced was PBMCs. The receptor set was obtained from a man aged 35 to 55 with head and neck cancer.

The chain carries TRBV5-1 and TRBJ1-2; 8 bases match TRBD1. The J segment lost 8 bases and the V segment lost 4 bases, leaving 13 bases of the junction unmatched. CDR3 length equals 15 residues. Germline CDR1 and CDR2: SGHRS and YFSETQ. The CDR3 coding sequence is TGCGCCAGCAGCCGAGGGACAGGTTCGGGGTTAGGCTACACCTTC. Amino acids: CASSRGTGSGLGYTF.

The chain is built from TRBV10-1 and TRBJ2-1, with 9 bases fitting TRBD2. Per the germline V gene, CDR1 is WNHNN and CDR2 is SYGVQD (reference sequence). V gave up 2 bases and J gave up 8 bases; unmatched junction bases: 10. The CDR3 spans 16 residues. The CDR3 is CASSELAGGPWDEQFF. The CDR3 region has the DNA TGCGCCAGCAGTGAGCTTGCGGGGGGGCCGTGGGATGAGCAGTTCTTC.

This clone was seen more than once but under ten times. This chain uses TRBV6-5 with TRBJ2-1, with 7 bases identical to TRBD2. Germline CDR1 and CDR2: MNHEY and SVGAGI. CDR3 length: 15 residues. The V gene end was trimmed by 6 bases and the J gene end by 4 bases; junction bases not matched to a gene: 9. The CDR3 loop is CASSPGSGDYNEQFF. The CDR3 bases are TGTGCCAGCAGCCCGGGGAGCGGGGATTACAATGAGCAGTTCTTC.

The V gene is TRBV6-6, the J gene TRBJ2-6, with D unclear. This CDR3 region has 16 residues. Per germline, CDR1 MNHNY and CDR2 SVGAGI (reference sequence). V was trimmed by 5 bases and J by 4 bases, leaving 15 bases between them. CDR3 sequence: CASSRGPAPGANVLTF. The CDR3 region has the DNA TGTGCCAGCAGTCGAGGACCAGCACCGGGGGCCAACGTCCTGACTTTC.

In this sample, this clone turned up once. The genes are TRBV13 and TRBJ2-2, with D unresolved. V shed 7 bases and J shed 6 bases, with 12 bases lying between them. This CDR3 is 13 amino acids long. The germline V gene has CDR1 PRHDT and CDR2 FYEKMQ (reference sequence). The CDR3 nucleotides read TGTGCCAGCACCGTTAGCTTAGCCGGGGAGCTGTTTTTT. Translation gives CASTVSLAGELFF.

V and J are TRBV9 and TRBJ2-5, with 8 bases lining up with TRBD1. The CDR3 sequence is 15 residues long. With 4 bases clipped from V and 2 bases from J, the junction kept 7 bases outside the gene matches. In germline, CDR1 is SGDLS, CDR2 YYNGEE. The CDR3 loop is CASSYQGARQETQYF. The CDR3 nucleotides are TGTGCCAGCAGCTACCAGGGGGCGAGGCAAGAGACCCAGTACTTC.

V is TRBV11-2 and J is TRBJ1-5, with D possibly TRBD1 on 5 matching bases. The CDR3 runs 17 residues. Germline CDR1 SGHAT, CDR2 FQNNGV. The V end lost 5 bases, the J end lost 0 bases, and 17 bases lay between the germline ends. CDR3 coding DNA: TGTGCCAGCAGCCCCCTGGGGACGGCGGATAGCAATCAGCCCCAGCATTTT. Its protein is CASSPLGTADSNQPQHF.

J is TRBJ1-3 and V is TRBV28, with D unresolved. The germline V and J ends were trimmed by 3 bases and 2 bases, with 11 bases remaining between them. CDR1 and CDR2 from the germline V gene are MDHEN and SYDVKM. CDR3 length: 15 amino acids. For the CDR3, the DNA is TGTGCCAGCAGTTTTGCCCGGGTAGCTGGAAACACCATATATTTT. It is translated as CASSFARVAGNTIYF.

The chain links TRBV7-2 to TRBJ1-3; D unresolved. The CDR3 has 13 amino acids. Germline lookup yields CDR1 SGHTA and CDR2 FQGNSA. Trimming shortened V by 4 bases and J by 0 bases, and 4 bases separated the two germline ends. The DNA of the CDR3 is TGTGCCAGCAGCTCTGACTCTGGAAACACCATATATTTT. Amino acids: CASSSDSGNTIYF.

The count of this clone is one. The chain carries TRBV28 and TRBJ2-7; D might be TRBD1 (5 bases). The germline gives CDR1 MDHEN, CDR2 SYDVKM. The CDR3 consists of 14 residues. The V gene lost 6 bases and the J gene lost 0 bases, with 12 bases spanning the gap. The CDR3 reads CASSKGLNSYEQYF. CDR3 bases: TGTGCCAGCAGCAAGGGGTTGAACTCCTACGAGCAGTACTTC.

This sequence joins TRBV10-2 and TRBJ1-6; 9 nucleotides match TRBD1. Germline CDR1 is WSHSY and CDR2 is SAAADI. The CDR3 covers 17 residues. After removal of 0 bases from V and 10 bases from J, the junction contained 10 bases not matched to a gene. Written as DNA, the CDR3 is TGCGCCAGCAGTGAGTCGACTGTGGGGACAGGGAAGTCACCCCTCCACTTT. This translates into CASSESTVGTGKSPLHF.

This clone was recorded only once. The rearrangement uses TRBV28 and TRBJ2-7, with D perhaps TRBD1 or TRBD2 (7 bases each). Germline CDR1 and CDR2: MDHEN and SYDVKM. The V and J ends lost 2 bases and 0 bases respectively, with 14 bases between them. The CDR3 loop spans 16 amino acids. CDR3 protein: CASSLGGGGGSYEQYF. The CDR3 DNA sequence: TGTGCCAGCAGTTTAGGGGGAGGGGGCGGCTCCTACGAGCAGTACTTC.

V usage is TRBV27 and J usage is TRBJ2-3, with D perhaps matching TRBD2 (6 bases). V lost 8 bases to trimming and J lost 5 bases, with 17 bases between them. This CDR3 contains 14 residues. Germline CDR1 is MNHEY and CDR2 is SMNVEV (reference sequence). CDR3 loop: CASAGPGVKDTQYF. In DNA form, the CDR3 reads TGTGCCAGCGCCGGCCCGGGAGTGAAAGATACGCAGTATTTT.

The chain uses TRBV7-2 and TRBJ1-2, with 7 bases identical to TRBD1. CDR1 is SGHTA and CDR2 is FQGNSA in the germline V gene. Losses at the gene ends were 2 bases for V and 8 bases for J; bases not matched to a gene: 11. The CDR3 has 15 amino acids. CDR3 amino acids: CASSLSRTGWEGYTF. CDR3 sequence (DNA): TGTGCCAGCAGCTTAAGTAGGACAGGTTGGGAGGGCTACACCTTC.

Notes on this clone: Other nucleotide sequences in the sample specify the same CDR3. The rearrangement links TRBV3-1 (or the pseudogene TRBV3-2) to TRBJ1-1; the D gene is possibly TRBD1 (5 bases). This CDR3 has 13 residues. V was cut by 4 bases and J by 1 base, with 7 bases left in between. Germline V gene lookup returns CDR1 LGHDT and CDR2 YNNKEL (reference sequence). In DNA form, the CDR3 reads TGTGCCAGCAGCCCTACAGGGAACACTGAAGCTTTCTTT. It codes for CASSPTGNTEAFF.

The chain has TRBV28 and TRBJ1-1; the D is unclear. The germline CDR1 and CDR2 sequences are MDHEN and SYDVKM. There are 15 residues in the CDR3. V shed 5 bases and J shed 1 base, with 14 bases lying between them. The DNA for the CDR3 is TGTGCCAGCAGTCCCGACCGACGTGGGAACACTGAAGCTTTCTTT. This encodes CASSPDRRGNTEAFF.

V is TRBV11-2 and J is TRBJ2-7; no clear D gene. V was trimmed by 5 bases and J by 3 bases, leaving 17 bases between them. The germline gives CDR1 SGHAT, CDR2 FQNNGV. This CDR3 has 15 amino acids. For the CDR3, the DNA is TGTGCCAGCAGCCTGGAAGGAAGACCCGGCTACGAGCAGTACTTC. Amino acids: CASSLEGRPGYEQYF.